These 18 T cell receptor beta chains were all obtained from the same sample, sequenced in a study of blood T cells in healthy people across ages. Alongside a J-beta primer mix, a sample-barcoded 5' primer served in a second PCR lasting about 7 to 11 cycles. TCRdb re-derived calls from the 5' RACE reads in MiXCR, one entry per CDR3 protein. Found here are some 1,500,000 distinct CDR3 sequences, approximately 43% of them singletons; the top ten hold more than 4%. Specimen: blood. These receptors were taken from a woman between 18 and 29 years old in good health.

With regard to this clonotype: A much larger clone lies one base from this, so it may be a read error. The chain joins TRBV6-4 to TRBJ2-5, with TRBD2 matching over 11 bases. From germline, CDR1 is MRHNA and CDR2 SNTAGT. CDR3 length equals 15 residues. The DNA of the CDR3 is TGTGCCAGCAGCGCTACTAGCGGGGGCCAAGGGACCCAGTACTTC. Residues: CASSATSGGQGTQYF.

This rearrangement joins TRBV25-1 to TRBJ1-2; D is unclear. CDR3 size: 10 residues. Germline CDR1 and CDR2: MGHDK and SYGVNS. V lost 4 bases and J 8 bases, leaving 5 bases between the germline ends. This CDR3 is CASSGLGYTF. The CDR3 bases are TGTGCCAGCAGTGGACTGGGCTACACCTTC.

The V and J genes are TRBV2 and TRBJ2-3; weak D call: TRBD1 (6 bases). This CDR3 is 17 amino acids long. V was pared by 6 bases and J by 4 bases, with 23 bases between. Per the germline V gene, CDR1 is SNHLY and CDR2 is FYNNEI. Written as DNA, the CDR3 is TGTGCCAGCAGGGATCAAACCGCAAAACAGGGCGCAGATACGCAGTATTTT. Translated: CASRDQTAKQGADTQYF.

The CDR3 reads CASEGRDYGYTF. CDR3 DNA: TGTGCCAGTGAAGGTCGAGACTATGGCTACACCTTC. The chain recombines TRBV5-6 with TRBJ1-2; D is ambiguous. The CDR3 covers 12 residues. V dropped 8 bases and J dropped 3 bases, with 11 bases sitting between them. From germline, CDR1 is SGHDT and CDR2 YYEEEE.

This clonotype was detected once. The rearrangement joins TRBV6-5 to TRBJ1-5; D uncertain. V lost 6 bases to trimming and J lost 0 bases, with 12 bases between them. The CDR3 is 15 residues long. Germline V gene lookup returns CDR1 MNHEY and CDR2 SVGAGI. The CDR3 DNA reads TGTGCCAGCAGGGCAGGATCTTATAGCAATCAGCCCCAGCATTTT. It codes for CASRAGSYSNQPQHF.

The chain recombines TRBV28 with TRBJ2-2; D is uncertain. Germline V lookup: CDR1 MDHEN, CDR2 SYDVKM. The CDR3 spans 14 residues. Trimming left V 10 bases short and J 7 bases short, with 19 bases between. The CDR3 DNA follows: TGTGCCACCTCGAGCCGGTTTTCTGGCGGGGAGCTGTTTTTT. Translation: CATSSRFSGGELFF.

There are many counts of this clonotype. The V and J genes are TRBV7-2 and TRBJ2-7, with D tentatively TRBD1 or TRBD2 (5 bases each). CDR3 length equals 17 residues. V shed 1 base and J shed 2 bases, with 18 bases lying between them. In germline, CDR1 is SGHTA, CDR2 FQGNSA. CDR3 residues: CASSLGGSPHSTYEQYF. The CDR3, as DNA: TGTGCCAGCAGCTTAGGGGGGTCCCCTCATTCAACCTACGAGCAGTACTTC.

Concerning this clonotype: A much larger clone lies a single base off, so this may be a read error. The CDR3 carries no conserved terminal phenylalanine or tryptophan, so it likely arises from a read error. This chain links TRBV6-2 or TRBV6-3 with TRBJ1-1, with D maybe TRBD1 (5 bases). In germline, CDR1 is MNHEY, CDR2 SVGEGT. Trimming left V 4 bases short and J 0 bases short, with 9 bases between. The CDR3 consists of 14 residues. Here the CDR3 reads CASSSDSMNTEAFS. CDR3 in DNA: TGTGCCAGCAGTTCTGACAGCATGAACACTGAAGCTTTCTCT.

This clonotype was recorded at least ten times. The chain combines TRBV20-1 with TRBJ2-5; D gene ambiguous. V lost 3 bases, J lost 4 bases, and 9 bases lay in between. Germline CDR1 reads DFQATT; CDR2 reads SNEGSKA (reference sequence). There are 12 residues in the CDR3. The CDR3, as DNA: TGCAGTGCTAGGAGTGGATTAGAGACCCAGTACTTC. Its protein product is CSARSGLETQYF.

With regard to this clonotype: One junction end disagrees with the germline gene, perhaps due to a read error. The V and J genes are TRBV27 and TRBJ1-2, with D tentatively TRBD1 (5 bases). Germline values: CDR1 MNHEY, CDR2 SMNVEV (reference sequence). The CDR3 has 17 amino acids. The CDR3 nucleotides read TGTACCAGCACCCCTTCACTGGGGCGGGCCCCCAACTATGGCTACACCTTC. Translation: CTSTPSLGRAPNYGYTF.

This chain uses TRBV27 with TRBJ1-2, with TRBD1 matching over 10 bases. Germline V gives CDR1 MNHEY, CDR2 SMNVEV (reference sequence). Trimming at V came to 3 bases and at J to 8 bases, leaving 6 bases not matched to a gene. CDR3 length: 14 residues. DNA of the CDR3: TGTGCCAGCAGTTTTCGGGACAGGGGTTGGGGCTACACCTTC. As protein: CASSFRDRGWGYTF.

In DNA form, the CDR3 reads TGCGCCAGCAGCTACTGGACAGGACACTATGGCTACACCTTC. Protein product: CASSYWTGHYGYTF. The rearrangement links TRBV5-1 to TRBJ1-2; 7 bases are shared with TRBD1. V was clipped by 3 bases and J by 3 bases; unmatched bases: 5. Germline V gene sequence: CDR1 SGHRS, CDR2 YFSETQ. The CDR3 spans 14 residues. The full variable domain, completed using reference TRBV5-1 and TRBJ1-2, is KAGVTQTPRYLIKTRGQQVTLSCSPISGHRSVSWYQQTPGQGLQFLFEYFSETQRNKGNFPGRFSGRQFSNSRSEMNVSTLELGDSALYLCASSYWTGHYGYTFGSGTRLTVV.

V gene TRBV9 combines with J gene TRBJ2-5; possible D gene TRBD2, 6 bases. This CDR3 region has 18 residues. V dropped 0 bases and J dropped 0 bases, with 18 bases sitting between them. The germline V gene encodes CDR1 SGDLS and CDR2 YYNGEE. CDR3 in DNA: TGTGCCAGCAGCGTAGACGCTAGCGCGGGCTCGTACCAAGAGACCCAGTACTTC. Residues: CASSVDASAGSYQETQYF.

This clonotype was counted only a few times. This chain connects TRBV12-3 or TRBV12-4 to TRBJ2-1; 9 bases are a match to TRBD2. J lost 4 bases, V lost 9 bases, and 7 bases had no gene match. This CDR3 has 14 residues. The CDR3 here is CASGRGLAYNEQFF. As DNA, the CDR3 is TGTGCCAGTGGACGGGGACTAGCATACAATGAGCAGTTCTTC.

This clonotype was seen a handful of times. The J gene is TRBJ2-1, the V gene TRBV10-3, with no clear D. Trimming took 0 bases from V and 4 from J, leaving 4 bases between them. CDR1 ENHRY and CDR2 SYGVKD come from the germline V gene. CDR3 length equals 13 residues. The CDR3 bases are TGTGCCATCAGTGAGTCTCAGTACAATGAGCAGTTCTTC. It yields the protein CAISESQYNEQFF.

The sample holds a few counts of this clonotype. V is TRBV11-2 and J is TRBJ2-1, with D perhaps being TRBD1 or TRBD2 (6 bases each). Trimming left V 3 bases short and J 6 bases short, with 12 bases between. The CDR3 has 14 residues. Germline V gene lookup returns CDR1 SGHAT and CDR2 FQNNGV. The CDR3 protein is CASSFQWGANEQFF. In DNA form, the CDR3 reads TGTGCCAGCAGCTTCCAGTGGGGGGCCAATGAGCAGTTCTTC.

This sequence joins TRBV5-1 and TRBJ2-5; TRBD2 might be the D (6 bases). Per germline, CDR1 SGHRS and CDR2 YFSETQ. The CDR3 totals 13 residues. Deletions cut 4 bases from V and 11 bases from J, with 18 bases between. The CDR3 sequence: CASSVEGPRRQYF. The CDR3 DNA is TGCGCCAGCAGCGTGGAGGGACCCAGAAGACAGTACTTC.

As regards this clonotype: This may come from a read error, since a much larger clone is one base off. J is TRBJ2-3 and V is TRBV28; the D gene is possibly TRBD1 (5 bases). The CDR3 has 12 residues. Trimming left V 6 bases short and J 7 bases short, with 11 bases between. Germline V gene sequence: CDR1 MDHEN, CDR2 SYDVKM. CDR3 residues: CASRVRVNTQYF. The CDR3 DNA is TGTGCCAGCAGGGTCAGGGTAAATACGCAGTATTTT.